Listed below are T cell receptor beta chains from one sample, sequenced in a study of PD-L1 blockade in urothelial cancer. Sequencing was performed with immunoSEQ multiplex PCR; in TCRdb, only in-frame clones are kept and a portion is missing. Of under 100,000 clones detected, nearly 90% appear once; the ten largest clones hold around 1.7%. Sequenced material: PBMCs, taken around atezolizumab (anti-PD-L1) treatment. These receptors all come from a man aged 60 to 69 with urothelial cancer. Both conserved end residues are part of each CDR3. Fields, in order: V gene, CDR3 length, CDR3 protein.

V gene: TRBV11-2; CDR3 length: 14; CDR3 protein: CASSTRGRTDTQYF
V gene: TRBV25-1; CDR3 length: 18; CDR3 protein: CASRNEGYLRDGLTEQYF
V gene: TRBV10-1; CDR3 length: 14; CDR3 protein: CASSESNRIGQQYF
V gene: TRBV2; CDR3 length: 13; CDR3 protein: CAIREGAAKTQYF
V gene: TRBV7-2; CDR3 length: 15; CDR3 protein: CASSLAPGGDQPQHF
V gene: TRBV28; CDR3 length: 18; CDR3 protein: CASSRRTWGGMYQETQYF
V gene: TRBV30; CDR3 length: 18; CDR3 protein: CAWSESRTDSFSGDTQYF
V gene: TRBV18; CDR3 length: 16; CDR3 protein: CASSPAGTGRHNEQFF
V gene: TRBV6-5; CDR3 length: 15; CDR3 protein: CASSYSNRVNTEAFF
V gene: TRBV10-1; CDR3 length: 13; CDR3 protein: CASRPSGTYEQYF
V gene: TRBV7-2; CDR3 length: 15; CDR3 protein: CASSLGTGLGQPQHF
V gene: TRBV5-6; CDR3 length: 15; CDR3 protein: CASSLEPGGFDGYTF
V gene: TRBV6-5; CDR3 length: 13; CDR3 protein: CASTLTGTAEAFF
V gene: TRBV28; CDR3 length: 14; CDR3 protein: CASRPGGEPYGYTF
V gene: TRBV19; CDR3 length: 14; CDR3 protein: CASTPDRDGNTIYF
V gene: TRBV5-1; CDR3 length: 14; CDR3 protein: CASSLEGRRTEAFF
V gene: TRBV9; CDR3 length: 12; CDR3 protein: CASSASGTEAFF
V gene: TRBV5-8; CDR3 length: 15; CDR3 protein: CASSLEGREDYGYTF
V gene: TRBV4-2; CDR3 length: 14; CDR3 protein: CASSQDIREGEQFF
V gene: TRBV7-2; CDR3 length: 17; CDR3 protein: CASSLGGTGPGNQPQHF
V gene: TRBV4-3; CDR3 length: 16; CDR3 protein: CASSLNPGQGAYEQYF
V gene: TRBV30; CDR3 length: 15; CDR3 protein: CAWRRFLAGADTQYF
V gene: TRBV10-3; CDR3 length: 15; CDR3 protein: CAISASLAGGETQYF
V gene: TRBV6-1; CDR3 length: 14; CDR3 protein: CASSDRGKGTEAFF
V gene: TRBV6-6; CDR3 length: 13; CDR3 protein: CASSYSWGQGYTF
V gene: TRBV2; CDR3 length: 15; CDR3 protein: CASSGNRGVEEKLFF
V gene: TRBV15; CDR3 length: 14; CDR3 protein: CATSTREKAYEQYF
V gene: TRBV15; CDR3 length: 14; CDR3 protein: CATSRDWSYNEQFF
V gene: TRBV7-3; CDR3 length: 16; CDR3 protein: CASSAAPTSGQETQYF
V gene: TRBV9; CDR3 length: 16; CDR3 protein: CASSVAAGASYNEQFF
V gene: TRBV28; CDR3 length: 14; CDR3 protein: CASSPRQGKSGYTF
V gene: TRBV4-1; CDR3 length: 14; CDR3 protein: CASSPLTSNNEQFF
V gene: TRBV23-1; CDR3 length: 12; CDR3 protein: CASSGQGVCYTF
V gene: TRBV28; CDR3 length: 20; CDR3 protein: CASLPTSGRAGVKFSYEQYF
V gene: TRBV4-3; CDR3 length: 16; CDR3 protein: CASSQVAGDTYNEQFF
V gene: TRBV7-9; CDR3 length: 15; CDR3 protein: CASSPRAGGFNIQYF
V gene: TRBV4-1; CDR3 length: 14; CDR3 protein: CASSRGQGAETQYF
V gene: TRBV6-1; CDR3 length: 14; CDR3 protein: CASSALAGQGEQFF
V gene: TRBV7-2; CDR3 length: 16; CDR3 protein: CASSLVISSGGYEQFF
V gene: TRBV29-1; CDR3 length: 13; CDR3 protein: CSVAGTGNQPQHF
V gene: TRBV7-6; CDR3 length: 15; CDR3 protein: CASSLTGGRTDTQYF
V gene: TRBV7-2; CDR3 length: 16; CDR3 protein: CASSLTQGVMNTEAFF
V gene: TRBV7-9; CDR3 length: 14; CDR3 protein: CASSLGGPDTEAFF
V gene: TRBV23-1; CDR3 length: 11; CDR3 protein: CASNSSCEQYF
V gene: TRBV5-4; CDR3 length: 13; CDR3 protein: CASSADRGDEQYF
V gene: TRBV7-9; CDR3 length: 13; CDR3 protein: CASSQTGDTEAFF